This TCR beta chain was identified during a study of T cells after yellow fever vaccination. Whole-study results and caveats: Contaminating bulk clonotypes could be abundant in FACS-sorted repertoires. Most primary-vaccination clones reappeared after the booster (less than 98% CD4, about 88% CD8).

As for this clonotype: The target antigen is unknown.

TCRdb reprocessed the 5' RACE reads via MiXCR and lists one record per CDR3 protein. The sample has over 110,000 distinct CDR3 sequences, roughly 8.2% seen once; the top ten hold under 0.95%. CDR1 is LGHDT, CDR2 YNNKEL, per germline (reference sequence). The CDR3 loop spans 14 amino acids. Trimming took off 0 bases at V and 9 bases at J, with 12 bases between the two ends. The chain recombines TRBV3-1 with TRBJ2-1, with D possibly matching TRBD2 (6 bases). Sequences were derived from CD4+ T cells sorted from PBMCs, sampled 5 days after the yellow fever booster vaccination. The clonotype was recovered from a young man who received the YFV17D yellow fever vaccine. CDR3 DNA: TGTGCCAGCAGCCAAGAGGGGGGTATCACTGAGCAGTTCTTC. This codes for CASSQEGGITEQFF.